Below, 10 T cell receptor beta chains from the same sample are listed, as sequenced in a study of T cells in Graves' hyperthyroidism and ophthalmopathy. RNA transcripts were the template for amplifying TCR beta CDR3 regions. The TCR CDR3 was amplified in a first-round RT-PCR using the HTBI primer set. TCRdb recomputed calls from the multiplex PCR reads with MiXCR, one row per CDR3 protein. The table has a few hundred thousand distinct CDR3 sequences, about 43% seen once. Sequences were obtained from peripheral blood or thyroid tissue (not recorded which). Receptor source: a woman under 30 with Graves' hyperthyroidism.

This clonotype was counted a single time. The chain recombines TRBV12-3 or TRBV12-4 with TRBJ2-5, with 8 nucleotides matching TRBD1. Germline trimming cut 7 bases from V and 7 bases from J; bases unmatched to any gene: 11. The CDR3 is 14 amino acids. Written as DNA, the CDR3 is TGTGCCAGCACCTCCCCACAAGACAGGGGGACCCAGTACTTC. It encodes CASTSPQDRGTQYF.

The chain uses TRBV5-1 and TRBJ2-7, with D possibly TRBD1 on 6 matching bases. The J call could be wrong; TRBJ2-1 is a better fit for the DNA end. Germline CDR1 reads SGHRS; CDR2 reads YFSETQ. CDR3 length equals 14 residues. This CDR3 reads CASSQGTSYNEQFF. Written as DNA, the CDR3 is TGCGCCAGCAGCCAGGGGACATCTTACAATGAGCAGTTCTTC.

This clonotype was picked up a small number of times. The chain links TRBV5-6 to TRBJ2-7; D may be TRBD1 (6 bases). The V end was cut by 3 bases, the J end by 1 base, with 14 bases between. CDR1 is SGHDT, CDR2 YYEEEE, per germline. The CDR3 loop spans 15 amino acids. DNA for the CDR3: TGTGCCAGCAGCTGGGTCCCCGGGACATCCTACGAGCAGTACTTC. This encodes CASSWVPGTSYEQYF.

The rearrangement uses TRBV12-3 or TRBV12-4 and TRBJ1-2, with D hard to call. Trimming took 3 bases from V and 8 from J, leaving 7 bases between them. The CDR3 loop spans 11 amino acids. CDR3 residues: CASSLVGGYTF. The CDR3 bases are TGTGCCAGCAGTTTGGTAGGCGGCTACACCTTC.

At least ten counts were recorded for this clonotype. Written as DNA, the CDR3 is TGTGCCAGCAGTTTAGGGACAGCTAATGAAAAACTGTTTTTT. Translating it yields CASSLGTANEKLFF. The J gene is TRBJ1-4, the V gene TRBV28, with 7 bases aligning to TRBD1. The length of the CDR3 is 14 residues. Per the germline V gene, CDR1 is MDHEN and CDR2 is SYDVKM. The junction had 0 bases not matched to a gene; V was cut back by 2 bases and J by 3 bases.

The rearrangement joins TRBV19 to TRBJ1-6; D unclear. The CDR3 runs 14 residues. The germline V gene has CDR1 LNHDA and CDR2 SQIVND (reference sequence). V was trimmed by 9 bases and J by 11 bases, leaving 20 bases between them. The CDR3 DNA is TGTGCCAGCAGCTACCCGGACGGAAGAACACCCCTCCACTTT. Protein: CASSYPDGRTPLHF.

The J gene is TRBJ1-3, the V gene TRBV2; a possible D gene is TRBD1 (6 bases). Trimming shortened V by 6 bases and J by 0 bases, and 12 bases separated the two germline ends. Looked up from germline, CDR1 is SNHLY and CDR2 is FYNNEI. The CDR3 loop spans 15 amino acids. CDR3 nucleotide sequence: TGTGCCAGCAGGGCCGGACAGATCTCTGGAAACACCATATATTTT. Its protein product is CASRAGQISGNTIYF.

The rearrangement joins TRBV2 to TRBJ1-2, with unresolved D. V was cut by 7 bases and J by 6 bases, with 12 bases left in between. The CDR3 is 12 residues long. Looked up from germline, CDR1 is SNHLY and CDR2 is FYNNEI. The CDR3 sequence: CASNYRKDGYTF. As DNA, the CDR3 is TGTGCCAGCAACTACCGAAAGGATGGCTACACCTTC.

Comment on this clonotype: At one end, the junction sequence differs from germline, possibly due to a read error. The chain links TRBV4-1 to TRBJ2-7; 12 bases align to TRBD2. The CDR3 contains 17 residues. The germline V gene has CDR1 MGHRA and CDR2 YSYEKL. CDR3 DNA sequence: TGCGCCAGCAGCCACAAGGGCCTAGCGGGAGGGACTTACGAGCAGCACTTC. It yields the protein CASSHKGLAGGTYEQHF.

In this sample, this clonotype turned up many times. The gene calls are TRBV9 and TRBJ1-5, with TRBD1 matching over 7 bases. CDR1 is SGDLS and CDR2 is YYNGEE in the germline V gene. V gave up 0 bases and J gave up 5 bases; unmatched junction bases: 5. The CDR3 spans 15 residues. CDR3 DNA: TGTGCCAGCAGCGTAGAGGGGGCGAGAGATCAGCCCCAGCATTTT. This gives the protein CASSVEGARDQPQHF.